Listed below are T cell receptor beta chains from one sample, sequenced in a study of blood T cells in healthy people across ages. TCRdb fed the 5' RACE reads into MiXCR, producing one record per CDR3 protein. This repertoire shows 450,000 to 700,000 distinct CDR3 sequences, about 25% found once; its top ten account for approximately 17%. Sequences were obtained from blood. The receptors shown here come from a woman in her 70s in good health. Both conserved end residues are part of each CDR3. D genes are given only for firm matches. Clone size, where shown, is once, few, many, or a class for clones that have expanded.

CSAGEQGQNIQYF	TGCAGTGCCGGGGAACAGGGTCAAAACATTCAGTACTTC	few	TRBJ2-4	TRBV20-1	.
CASSVGRVGTDTQYF	TGCGCCAGCAGCGTGGGCAGGGTTGGCACAGATACGCAGTATTTT	few	TRBJ2-3	TRBV5-1	.
CASSKFQVIDTRPKLFF	TGTGCCAGCAGCAAATTTCAGGTCATCGACACCAGGCCCAAACTGTTTTTT	.	TRBJ1-4	TRBV21-1	.
CSARPLAGAQETQYF	TGCAGTGCTAGGCCGCTAGCGGGGGCCCAAGAGACCCAGTACTTC	few	TRBJ2-5	TRBV20-1	TRBD2
CSVVSRRDYEQYF	TGCAGCGTTGTATCCCGGAGGGACTACGAGCAGTACTTC	few	TRBJ2-7	TRBV29-1	.
CASSLKALLPAGELFF	TGTGCCAGCAGCTTAAAAGCGCTCCTACCCGCCGGGGAGCTGTTTTTT	.	TRBJ2-2	TRBV7-2	.
CAIGREPSNQPQHF	TGTGCCATCGGGAGGGAACCTAGCAATCAGCCCCAGCATTTT	few	TRBJ1-5	TRBV10-3	.
CAISGADTQYF	TGTGCCATCAGTGGGGCGGATACGCAGTATTTT	.	TRBJ2-3	TRBV10-3	.
CASSLAWADGYTF	TGTGCCAGCAGTTTAGCGTGGGCAGACGGGTACACCTTC	few	TRBJ1-2	TRBV12-3/TRBV12-4	.
CASSQGLGNQETQYF	TGTGCCAGCAGCCAAGGCCTGGGCAACCAAGAGACCCAGTACTTC	.	TRBJ2-5	TRBV3-1	.
CASSLFTVQYF	TGTGCCAGCAGCTTATTTACCGTGCAGTACTTC	large	TRBJ2-7	TRBV13	.
CASSPNTGRNIQYF	TGTGCCAGCAGCCCCAACACAGGAAGAAACATTCAGTACTTC	.	TRBJ2-4	TRBV12-3/TRBV12-4	.
CASSSPTGGNYEQYF	TGTGCCAGCAGTTCCCCGACCGGCGGAAATTACGAGCAGTACTTC	few	TRBJ2-7	TRBV6-5	.
CASSQDAGKETQYF	TGCGCCAGCAGCCAAGATGCTGGGAAAGAGACCCAGTACTTC	.	TRBJ2-5	TRBV4-1	.
CASSKGAGTNQDTQYF	TGTGCCAGCAGCAAAGGGGCTGGGACAAATCAAGATACGCAGTATTTT	few	TRBJ2-3	TRBV21-1	.
CASTLQTGGEQYF	TGTGCCAGCACCCTTCAGACGGGGGGCGAGCAGTACTTC	few	TRBJ2-7	TRBV12-3/TRBV12-4	TRBD2
CASSLGGVIVQETQYF	TGTGCCAGCAGCTTAGGAGGGGTAATCGTACAAGAGACCCAGTACTTC	.	TRBJ2-5	TRBV7-2	.
CASSLLGDYGYTF	TGTGCCAGCAGCTTACTGGGGGACTATGGCTACACCTTC	.	TRBJ1-2	TRBV6-6	.
CASSSDRAADTQYF	TGTGCCAGCAGCTCAGACAGGGCCGCAGATACGCAGTATTTT	.	TRBJ2-3	TRBV7-8	TRBD1
CAIIRVEQYF	TGTGCCATCATCCGGGTCGAGCAGTACTTC	.	TRBJ2-7	TRBV10-3	.
CASSGDRDRAFF	TGTGCCAGCAGTGGGGACAGGGATAGAGCTTTCTTT	.	TRBJ1-1	TRBV2	TRBD1
CASSVSTGTYGYTF	TGTGCCAGCAGCGTATCGACAGGGACCTATGGCTACACCTTC	.	TRBJ1-2	TRBV9	TRBD1
CSARGDIQETQYF	TGCAGTGCTAGAGGTGACATACAAGAGACCCAGTACTTC	few	TRBJ2-5	TRBV20-1	.